The source of this T cell receptor beta chain is a study of shared clonotypes between healthy human individuals. The overall study: A few men and a couple of women, aged 18 to 49, were donors. Study results and limitations: Clonotype sharing among the donors was expected to vary with sequencing depth. Sharing across four donors was highest in naive CD4 (around 5%) and lowest in memory CD8 (approximately 0.4%).

This table comes from immunoSEQ multiplex PCR, and its TCRdb copy is limited to in-frame clones, with some not included. Of approximately 640,000 clones listed, about nine tenths were seen once; the top ten hold about 33%. Concerning this clone itself: The antigen is unknown.

The CDR3 is made up of 13 amino acids. Trimming took 8 bases from V and 5 from J, leaving 16 bases between them. From germline, CDR1 is MDHEN and CDR2 SYDVKM. The sequence derives from a young man in good health. Some clones in this sample may be carry-over from other donors' samples. The J gene is TRBJ2-7, the V gene TRBV28, with a weak D call TRBD2 (5 bases). Sequenced material: memory CD8+ T cells from PBMCs. Regarding subset: CD45RO+ cells pooled with CCR7-negative TemRA cells. CDR3 sequence reads: CASGRGLRDEQYF. The CDR3 coding sequence is TGTGCCAGCGGCCGCGGGCTTCGGGACGAGCAGTACTTC.